This T cell receptor (beta chain) was recovered during a study of cytomegalovirus exposure and HLA in healthy donors. PCR involved 60 Vbeta and 13 Jbeta primers. Assay used: immunoSEQ multiplex PCR; TCRdb lists only in-frame clones, some missing. The data show roughly 130,000 clones, with around four fifths seen just once and approximately 0.93% held by the top ten. Study results and limitations: Per a prior analysis, the majority of TCR beta V segments were productive roughly 87% or roughly 30% of the time.

A note on this clone: Its antigen is still unknown.

Healthy donors of bone marrow made up the group. Looked up from germline, CDR1 is MNHNS and CDR2 is SASEGT. V gave up 7 bases and J gave up 5 bases, with 20 bases separating them. This CDR3 has 15 residues. The specimen was PBMCs. The genes are TRBV6-1 and TRBJ2-5, with a tentative D call TRBD1 (6 bases). This clonotype originated in a human donor in good health. The chain's CDR3 is CASNRDISSGETQYF. For the CDR3, the DNA is TGTGCCAGCAACCGGGACATCTCGTCGGGGGAGACCCAGTACTTC.